This T cell receptor beta chain was sequenced during a study of blood T cell repertoires in COVID-19. Background on the study: Acute-phase and convalescent COVID-19 samples originated in the United States, Italy and Spain. The cDNA or gDNA used as material had been derived from T cells, B-cell-depleted T cells, or PBMCs.

This clone was recorded once. The repertoire was sequenced with immunoSEQ multiplex PCR; TCRdb's copy has only in-frame clones and lacks some. The data contain about 59,000 clones, about 80% of them singletons. The CDR3 runs to 16 residues. V gave up 0 bases and J gave up 4 bases; unmatched junction bases: 5. The germline gives CDR1 SGHNT, CDR2 YYREEE (reference sequence). The chain has TRBV5-4 and TRBJ2-1; 9 nucleotides align to TRBD2. This clonotype originated in a man in his sixties with acute or convalescent COVID-19. The sample taken for sequencing was peripheral blood. CDR3 loop: CASSLDGTSLYNEQFF. CDR3 coding DNA: TGTGCCAGCAGCTTGGACGGGACTAGCTTATACAATGAGCAGTTCTTC.